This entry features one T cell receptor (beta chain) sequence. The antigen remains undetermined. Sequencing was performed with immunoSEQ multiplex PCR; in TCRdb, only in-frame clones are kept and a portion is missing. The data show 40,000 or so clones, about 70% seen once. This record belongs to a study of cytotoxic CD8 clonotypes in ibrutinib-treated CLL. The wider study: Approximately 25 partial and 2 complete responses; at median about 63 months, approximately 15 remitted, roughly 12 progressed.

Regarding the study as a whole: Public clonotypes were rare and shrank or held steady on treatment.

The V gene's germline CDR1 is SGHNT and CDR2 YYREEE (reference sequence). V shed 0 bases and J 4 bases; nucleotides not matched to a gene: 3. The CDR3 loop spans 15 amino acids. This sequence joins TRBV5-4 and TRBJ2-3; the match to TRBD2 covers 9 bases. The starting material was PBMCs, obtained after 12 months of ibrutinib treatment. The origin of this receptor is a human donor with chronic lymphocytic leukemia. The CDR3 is CASSLEGLAADTQYF. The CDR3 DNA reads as TGTGCCAGCAGCTTGGAGGGACTAGCTGCAGATACGCAGTATTTT. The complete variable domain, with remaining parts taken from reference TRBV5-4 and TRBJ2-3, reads ETGVTQSPTHLIKTRGQQVTLRCSSQSGHNTVSWYQQALGQGPQFIFQYYREEENGRGNFPPRFSGLQFPNYSSELNVNALELDDSALYLCASSLEGLAADTQYFGPGTRLTVL.